The 30 T cell receptor beta chains listed next were all sequenced from one sample in a study of T cell responses to AZD1222 COVID-19 vaccine. This table comes from immunoSEQ multiplex PCR, and its TCRdb copy is limited to in-frame clones, with some not included. The sample lists 250,000 to 300,000 clones, about 94% occurring once. The sample here was peripheral blood, taken 28 days after the second AZD1222 dose. Source of these receptors: an adult who received the AZD1222 COVID-19 vaccine.

The chain has TRBV2 and TRBJ1-5; D perhaps matches TRBD1 (6 bases). V dropped 6 bases and J dropped 0 bases, with 12 bases sitting between them. Germline V gene data show CDR1 as SNHLY and CDR2 as FYNNEI. CDR3 size: 15 residues. The DNA of the CDR3 is TGTGCCAGCAGATCACAGGGCTATAGCAATCAGCCCCAGCATTTT. Translated, it gives CASRSQGYSNQPQHF. Based on the CDR3 plus reference TRBV2 and TRBJ1-5, the full variable domain is EPEVTQTPSHQVTQMGQEVILRCVPISNHLYFYWYRQILGQKVEFLVSFYNNEISEKSEIFDDQFSVERPDGSNFTLKIRSTKLEDSAMYFCASRSQGYSNQPQHFGDGTRLSIL.

V gene TRBV21-1 combines with J gene TRBJ2-1; the table calls TRBD1, which could not be checked here. TRBV21-1 is deemed a pseudogene. The CDR3 contains 16 residues. The CDR3 coding sequence is TGTGCCAACGGGGTGGTAGGGGGCCCGAGCTACAATGAGCAGTTCTTC. This sequence encodes CANGVVGGPSYNEQFF.

V is TRBV10-3 and J is TRBJ2-7; the D gene could be TRBD1 or TRBD2 (6 bases each). The CDR3 totals 13 residues. Germline V CDR1 and CDR2: ENHRY, SYGVKD. Between the trimmed V and J ends, which lost 2 bases and 2 bases, there was a span of 7 bases. For the CDR3, the DNA is TGTGCCATCAGTGAGAGGGGGGCCTACGAGCAGTACTTC. Amino acid sequence: CAISERGAYEQYF.

V and J are TRBV10-3 and TRBJ2-2, with a possible D match to TRBD1 (6 bases). This CDR3 is 13 amino acids long. Germline V gives CDR1 ENHRY, CDR2 SYGVKD. Trimming cost V 10 bases and J 4 bases, with 13 bases left between them. The CDR3 DNA reads as TGTGCCACCCTGACAGGAAGCACCGGGGAGCTGTTTTTT. It translates to CATLTGSTGELFF.

The chain combines TRBV30 with TRBJ1-2; D might be TRBD1 (6 bases). V lost 6 bases, J lost 8 bases, and 22 bases lay in between. Germline loops: CDR1 GTSNPN, CDR2 SVGIG (reference sequence). The CDR3 extends over 14 amino acids. The CDR3 coding sequence is TGTGCCTGCCTCCCCTCCGGGACACCTCTGGGCTACACCTTC. As protein: CACLPSGTPLGYTF. Full variable domain (remainder filled in from reference TRBV30 and TRBJ1-2): SQTIHQWPATLVQPVGSPLSLECTVEGTSNPNLYWYRQAAGRGLQLLFYSVGIGQISSEVPQNLSASRPQDRQFILSSKKLLLSDSGFYLCACLPSGTPLGYTFGSGTRLTVV.

The chain combines TRBV7-2 with TRBJ2-3; either TRBD1 or TRBD2 may supply D (6 bases each). The ends were cut back, 5 bases at V and 3 bases at J, with 15 bases in the middle. The CDR3 has 15 amino acids. Germline V lookup: CDR1 SGHTA, CDR2 FQGNSA. Here the CDR3 reads CASSPATRGTDTQYF. CDR3 nucleotides: TGTGCCAGCAGCCCTGCGACTAGGGGGACAGATACGCAGTATTTT.

The chain couples TRBV4-2 to TRBJ1-3, with TRBD1 matching over 9 bases. Germline V CDR1 and CDR2: LGHNA, YNFKEQ. CDR3 length: 14 amino acids. V gave up 5 bases and J gave up 4 bases; unmatched junction bases: 3. Written as DNA, the CDR3 is TGTGCCAGCAGCACAGGGGGCTCCGGAAACACCATATATTTT. Its protein product is CASSTGGSGNTIYF.

This clone has just one count. The chain carries TRBV3-1 (or the pseudogene TRBV3-2) and TRBJ1-4; 10 bases line up with TRBD1. The V gene end was trimmed by 2 bases and the J gene end by 8 bases; junction bases not matched to a gene: 5. Germline V CDR1 and CDR2: LGHDT, YNNKEL (reference sequence). The length of the CDR3 is 15 residues. The CDR3 nucleotides are TGTGCCAGCAGCCAAAGGGGACAGGGGTACGAAAAACTGTTTTTT. Its protein is CASSQRGQGYEKLFF.

This clone was seen only once. The genes are TRBV7-9 and TRBJ2-3; the match to TRBD2 covers 11 bases. The CDR3 covers 15 residues. Germline-derived CDR1 and CDR2 are SEHNR and FQNEAQ (reference sequence). J gave up 7 bases and V 6 bases, and 9 bases lay outside the gene matches. CDR3 DNA: TGTGCCAGCAGGCTTAGCGGGGGGGAAGGAAATACGCAGTATTTT. Translation: CASRLSGGEGNTQYF.

In nucleotides, the CDR3 is TGTGCCAGTAGTATCAGTTACGGTACTGCCTACGAGCAGTACTTC. It translates to CASSISYGTAYEQYF. The chain recombines TRBV19 with TRBJ2-7; the D is unclear. Per germline, CDR1 LNHDA and CDR2 SQIVND (reference sequence). The CDR3 has 15 residues. The V end was cut by 3 bases, the J end by 2 bases, with 14 bases between.

This rearrangement joins TRBV7-2 to TRBJ2-1, with 8 positions matching TRBD2. J was trimmed by 8 bases and V by 5 bases; bases with no gene match: 5. Germline assignment: CDR1 SGHTA and CDR2 FQGNSA. The CDR3 covers 13 residues. The CDR3 nucleotides read TGTGCCAGCAGCCCACCCGGGGGGGATGAGCAGTTCTTC. Its translation is CASSPPGGDEQFF.

This rearrangement joins TRBV13 to TRBJ1-1; maybe TRBD1 (5 bases). This CDR3 has 12 amino acids. Germline CDR1 and CDR2: PRHDT and FYEKMQ (reference sequence). V lost 6 bases to trimming and J lost 4 bases, with 9 bases between them. CDR3 nucleotides: TGTGCCAGCAGTGACAGCTTCACTGAAGCTTTCTTT. Translating it yields CASSDSFTEAFF.

V and J are TRBV12-3 or TRBV12-4 and TRBJ1-5; D might be TRBD1 (5 bases). The CDR3 runs to 13 residues. Trimming cost V 6 bases and J 5 bases, with 11 bases left between them. CDR3: CASSPGLYQPQHF. The CDR3 DNA reads TGTGCCAGCAGCCCGGGACTTTATCAGCCCCAGCATTTT.

This clone was observed once. Distinct nucleotide sequences in the sample also encode this CDR3. Here the CDR3 DNA reads TGTGCCACCAGTGACACTTACGAGCAGTACTTC. This codes for CATSDTYEQYF. V usage is TRBV24-1 and J usage is TRBJ2-7; D not certain. CDR1 is KGHDR and CDR2 is SFDVKD in the germline V gene. V was pared by 4 bases and J by 4 bases, with 4 bases between. CDR3 length: 11 amino acids.

CDR3 loop: CASSQDSSSGANVLTF. DNA for the CDR3: TGTGCCAGCAGCCAAGATTCCAGCTCTGGGGCCAACGTCCTGACTTTC. V and J are TRBV4-2 and TRBJ2-6; D remains unclear. From germline, CDR1 is LGHNA and CDR2 YNFKEQ. The V and J ends lost 0 bases and 0 bases respectively, with 6 bases between them. CDR3 length: 16 amino acids.

This chain uses TRBV12-3 or TRBV12-4 with TRBJ1-2; D ambiguous. The length of the CDR3 is 12 residues. Trimming removed 5 bases from V and 5 bases from J, with 9 bases in between. The CDR3 DNA follows: TGTGCCAGCAGTCCCTCGGGGTATGGCTACACCTTC. This translates into CASSPSGYGYTF.

The chain employs TRBV5-4 and TRBJ1-1, with D maybe TRBD1 (6 bases). From germline, CDR1 is SGHNT and CDR2 YYREEE (reference sequence). This CDR3 spans 14 amino acids. Between the trimmed V and J ends, which lost 2 bases and 3 bases, there was a span of 11 bases. The CDR3 bases are TGTGCCAGCAGCTTACAGGGTGTGGACACTGAAGCTTTCTTT. Protein: CASSLQGVDTEAFF.

The chain employs TRBV5-5 and TRBJ2-7; tentative D call: TRBD2 (6 bases). Looked up from germline, CDR1 is SGHKS and CDR2 is YYEKEE (reference sequence). The CDR3 is 15 residues long. The V end was cut by 2 bases, the J end by 2 bases, with 14 bases between. In nucleotides, the CDR3 is TGTGCCAGCAGCTTCCTAGCGTCACCCCCCTACGAGCAGTACTTC. This translates into CASSFLASPPYEQYF. Combining the CDR3 with reference TRBV5-5 and TRBJ2-7 gives the whole variable domain DAGVTQSPTHLIKTRGQQVTLRCSPISGHKSVSWYQQVLGQGPQFIFQYYEKEERGRGNFPDRFSARQFPNYSSELNVNALLLGDSALYLCASSFLASPPYEQYFGPGTRLTVT.

The rearrangement uses TRBV24-1 and TRBJ2-1, with D possibly called TRBD1 or TRBD2 (6 bases each). Trimming stripped 7 bases from V and 3 bases from J, with 12 bases between. This CDR3 contains 14 residues. Germline lookup yields CDR1 KGHDR and CDR2 SFDVKD. In DNA form, the CDR3 reads TGTGCCACCAGAGGGGGTAGCGGCTACAATGAGCAGTTCTTC. This encodes CATRGGSGYNEQFF.

The chain employs TRBV20-1 and TRBJ1-1, with unresolved D. The V end was cut by 6 bases, the J end by 1 base, with 3 bases between. Germline V CDR1 and CDR2: DFQATT, SNEGSKA (reference sequence). The CDR3 has 10 amino acids. This chain's CDR3 is CSASNTEAFF. CDR3 DNA: TGCAGTGCCTCGAACACTGAAGCTTTCTTT.

Details on this clone: One end of the junction is discordant with germline, which a read error may explain. The chain employs TRBV7-9 and TRBJ1-1; D uncertain. CDR1 is SEHNR and CDR2 is FQNEAQ in the germline V gene (reference sequence). This CDR3 comprises 14 residues. The CDR3 nucleotides read TGTGCCAGCAGCTTTGTGTTAGGGAACGCTGAAGCTTTCTTT. It is translated as CASSFVLGNAEAFF.

Only one count was recorded for this clone. The DNA of the CDR3 is TGTGCCAGCAGCTTGGGTCGATCTGGAAACACCATATATTTT. This encodes CASSLGRSGNTIYF. The chain combines TRBV5-6 with TRBJ1-3; D call uncertain. Between the trimmed V and J ends, which lost 0 bases and 1 base, there was a span of 5 bases. CDR3 length: 14 amino acids. CDR1 SGHDT and CDR2 YYEEEE come from the germline V gene. Based on the CDR3 plus reference TRBV5-6 and TRBJ1-3, the full variable domain is DAGVTQSPTHLIKTRGQQVTLRCSPKSGHDTVSWYQQALGQGPQFIFQYYEEEERQRGNFPDRFSGHQFPNYSSELNVNALLLGDSALYLCASSLGRSGNTIYFGEGSWLTVV.

The chain has TRBV6-5 and TRBJ2-5, with 9 bases identical to TRBD2. Trimming cost V 6 bases and J 2 bases; bases outside gene matches: 7. CDR1 and CDR2 (germline): MNHEY, SVGAGI. The CDR3 loop spans 15 amino acids. The CDR3, as DNA: TGTGCCAGCAGCCCCAGGGCGGGGGGGCAAGAGACCCAGTACTTC. Translation gives CASSPRAGGQETQYF.

The V and J genes are TRBV4-1 and TRBJ2-1; D remains unclear. Germline CDR1 reads MGHRA; CDR2 reads YSYEKL. The CDR3 totals 16 residues. V was cut by 0 bases and J by 1 base, with 10 bases left in between. The CDR3 coding sequence is TGCGCCAGCAGCCAAGATAGCAGGCGGTCCTACAATGAGCAGTTCTTC. This encodes CASSQDSRRSYNEQFF.

This clone was counted a single time. The gene calls are TRBV6-1 and TRBJ2-1; 14 bases agree with TRBD2. The germline V gene encodes CDR1 MNHNS and CDR2 SASEGT. The CDR3 runs to 15 residues. J gave up 10 bases and V 7 bases, and 9 bases lay outside the gene matches. The CDR3 region is CASTGGLAGVVEQFF. In nucleotides, the CDR3 is TGTGCCAGCACCGGGGGACTAGCGGGGGTGGTGGAGCAGTTCTTC.

This clone has only a few counts. The chain carries TRBV9 and TRBJ2-5; D may be TRBD2 (5 bases). This CDR3 region has 15 residues. V lost 3 bases, J lost 1 base, and 13 bases lay in between. In germline, CDR1 is SGDLS, CDR2 YYNGEE. CDR3 residues: CASSAGGSPQETQYF. In DNA form, the CDR3 reads TGTGCCAGCAGCGCCGGCGGGTCCCCCCAAGAGACCCAGTACTTC.

V and J are TRBV6-1 and TRBJ1-5, with a weak D call TRBD1 (5 bases). The CDR3 loop spans 15 amino acids. The V end lost 1 base, the J end lost 6 bases, and 13 bases lay between the germline ends. In germline, CDR1 is MNHNS, CDR2 SASEGT. CDR3 sequence: CASSEGREDSQPQHF. The DNA of the CDR3 is TGTGCCAGCAGTGAAGGCAGGGAGGATTCTCAGCCCCAGCATTTT.

The chain joins TRBV3-1 (or the pseudogene TRBV3-2) to TRBJ2-7; D might be TRBD2 (6 bases). The CDR3 covers 12 residues. V gave up 4 bases and J gave up 7 bases, with 11 bases separating them. Germline-derived CDR1 and CDR2 are LGHDT and YNNKEL (reference sequence). The CDR3 bases are TGTGCCAGCAGCCCGGGGGTGGGAGAGCAGTACTTC. Protein: CASSPGVGEQYF.

In its sample, this clone was seen once. This rearrangement joins TRBV2 to TRBJ2-7; 8 bases match TRBD1. Germline V gene data show CDR1 as SNHLY and CDR2 as FYNNEI. The trim removed 6 bases at V and 6 bases at J, leaving 10 bases unmatched. The CDR3 covers 14 residues. The chain's CDR3 is CASRVLDRVGEQYF. As DNA, the CDR3 is TGTGCCAGCAGAGTACTGGACAGGGTAGGCGAGCAGTACTTC.

There are a few counts of this clone. The chain joins TRBV14 to TRBJ1-4; TRBD1 matches at 9 bases. This CDR3 comprises 15 residues. V gave up 2 bases and J gave up 7 bases; unmatched junction bases: 5. CDR1 and CDR2 (germline): SGHDN, FVKESK. The CDR3 loop reads CASSQKQGAGEKLFF. The CDR3 coding sequence is TGTGCCAGCAGCCAAAAACAGGGGGCCGGTGAAAAACTGTTTTTT.